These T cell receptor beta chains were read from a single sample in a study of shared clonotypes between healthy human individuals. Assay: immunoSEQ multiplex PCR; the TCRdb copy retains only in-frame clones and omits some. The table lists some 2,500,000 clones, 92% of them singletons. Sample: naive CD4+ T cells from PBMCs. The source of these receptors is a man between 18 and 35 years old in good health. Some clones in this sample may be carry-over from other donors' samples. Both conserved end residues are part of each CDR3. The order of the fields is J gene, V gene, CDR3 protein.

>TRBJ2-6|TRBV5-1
CASSQGVAGANVLTF
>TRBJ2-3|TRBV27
CASSLAGSGTDTQYF
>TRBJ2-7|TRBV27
CASSLLRDPTYEQYF
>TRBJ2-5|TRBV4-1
CASSPDRGSASGLTQYF
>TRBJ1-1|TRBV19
CASSIVQYPRWAFF
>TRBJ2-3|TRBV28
CASSPGTSGITDTQYF
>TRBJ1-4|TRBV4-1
CASSQDGGDTEKLFF
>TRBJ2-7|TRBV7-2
CATTGTASVKQYF
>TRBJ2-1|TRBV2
CASSEYVLAGGSYNEQFF
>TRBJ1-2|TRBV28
CASVEAGTGSLDTF
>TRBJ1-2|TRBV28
CASSSGPGQGLVYTF
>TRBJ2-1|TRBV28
CASTYSLGALPSGNEQFF
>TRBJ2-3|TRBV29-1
CSVESVSGSTDTQYF
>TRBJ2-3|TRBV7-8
CASGTTRSTDTQYF
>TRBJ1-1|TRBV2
CASEGEMNTEAFF
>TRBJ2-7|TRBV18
CATSLGLPYEQYF
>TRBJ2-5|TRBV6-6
CASSDQETQYF
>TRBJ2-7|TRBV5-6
CASSLNDRTGYEQYF
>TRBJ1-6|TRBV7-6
CAVTRTGGLLDSPLHF
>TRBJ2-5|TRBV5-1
CASSLRLAGALQETQYF
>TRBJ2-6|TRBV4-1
CASSPQDRGAGANVLTF
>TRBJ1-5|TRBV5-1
CASSLEPGHKPQHF
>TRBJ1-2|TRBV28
CASSSLQGGYTF
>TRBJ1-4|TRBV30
CAWSGRRNEKLFF
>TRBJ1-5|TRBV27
CASSPRRAAGPQHF
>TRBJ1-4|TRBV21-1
CASSTRRGEDEKLFF
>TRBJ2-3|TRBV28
CATRTGGGDTQYF
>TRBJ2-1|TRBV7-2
CASSVRLAGGPDEQFF
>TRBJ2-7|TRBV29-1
CSVKRRLANDEQYF
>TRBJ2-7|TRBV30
CAWIGAGGRLEQYF
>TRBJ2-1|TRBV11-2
CASSLGLAVSYNEQFF
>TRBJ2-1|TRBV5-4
CASSFGTSGRFTYNEQFF
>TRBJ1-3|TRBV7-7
CASSLGFGNTIYF
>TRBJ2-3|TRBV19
CASREATGLTDTQYF
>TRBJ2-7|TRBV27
CASRMTSGPNLTYEQYF
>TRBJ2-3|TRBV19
CASSITRDTDTQYF
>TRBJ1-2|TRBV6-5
CASSYSTGIWYGYTF
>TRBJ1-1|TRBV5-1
CASSLDQGAEAFF
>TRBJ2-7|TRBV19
CASRQLAGNSYEQYF
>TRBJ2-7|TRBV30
CAWSATAGEQYF
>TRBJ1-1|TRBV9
CASSPQVGNTEAFF
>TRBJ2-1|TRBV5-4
CASSPNRGSYNEQFF
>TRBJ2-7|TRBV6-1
CASILTGEGEQYF
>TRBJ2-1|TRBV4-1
CASSQDRRKTSGPYNEQFF
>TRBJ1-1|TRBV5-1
CASSLSGGNTEAFF
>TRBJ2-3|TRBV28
CASRLGVDTQYF